One sample yielded the 9 T cell receptor beta chains listed below, sequenced in a study of CD8 T cells in Susac syndrome. Reverse transcription used roughly 0.45 to 1 ug RNA and random hexamers. TCRdb ran MiXCR on the immunoSEQ multiplex PCR reads and lists one entry per CDR3 protein. The repertoire holds a few hundred thousand distinct CDR3 sequences, with about 95% as singletons. The material sequenced was CD4+ T cells from PBMCs. The receptors come from a human donor with multiple sclerosis.

This chain joins TRBV10-3 and TRBJ2-7; the D call may be TRBD1 or TRBD2 (5 bases each). CDR1 is ENHRY and CDR2 is SYGVKD in the germline V gene. V lost 10 bases and J lost 1, with 17 bases in between. CDR3 length: 14 residues. The CDR3 protein is CATMDRDLSYEQYF. DNA for the CDR3: TGTGCCACTATGGACCGGGACCTTTCCTACGAGCAGTACTTC.

The rearrangement joins TRBV6-2 or TRBV6-3 to TRBJ1-1; maybe TRBD1 (5 bases). CDR3 length: 14 amino acids. Germline CDR1 reads MNHEY; CDR2 reads SVGEGT. V gave up 5 bases and J gave up 6 bases, with 16 bases separating them. The chain's CDR3 is CASSDPSGGAEAFF. CDR3 DNA sequence: TGTGCCAGCAGTGACCCCTCGGGGGGAGCTGAAGCTTTCTTT.

The count of this clonotype is one. CDR3 loop: CASSLLGGRYEQYF. The CDR3 DNA reads TGTGCCAGCAGTTTATTGGGGGGCAGGTACGAGCAGTACTTC. V is TRBV28 and J is TRBJ2-7; D tentatively fits TRBD1 or TRBD2 (6 bases each). The CDR3 is 14 amino acids. The V and J ends lost 1 base and 4 bases respectively, with 11 bases between them. CDR1 and CDR2 from the germline V gene are MDHEN and SYDVKM.

The rearrangement links TRBV14 to TRBJ1-2; 7 bases agree with TRBD1. There are 15 residues in the CDR3. The V gene end was trimmed by 1 base and the J gene end by 6 bases; junction bases not matched to a gene: 8. The germline gives CDR1 SGHDN, CDR2 FVKESK. CDR3 amino acids: CASSQVDRVPNGYTF. CDR3 nucleotide sequence: TGTGCCAGCAGCCAAGTTGACAGGGTCCCCAATGGCTACACCTTC. The variable domain in full, completed from reference TRBV14 and TRBJ1-2, reads EAGVTQFPSHSVIEKGQTVTLRCDPISGHDNLYWYRRVMGKEIKFLLHFVKESKQDESGMPNNRFLAERTGGTYSTLKVQPAELEDSGVYFCASSQVDRVPNGYTFGSGTRLTVV.

This clonotype was seen just once. The chain couples TRBV30 to TRBJ2-5; D ambiguous. The V end lost 3 bases, the J end lost 1 base, and 6 bases lay between the germline ends. This CDR3 has 12 residues. In germline, CDR1 is GTSNPN, CDR2 SVGIG (reference sequence). The CDR3 region has the DNA TGTGCCTGGAGGGGCAGCCAAGAGACCCAGTACTTC. Protein sequence: CAWRGSQETQYF.

The rearrangement links TRBV2 to TRBJ2-3, with no clear D. Deletions cut 3 bases from V and 1 base from J, with 5 bases between. The CDR3 totals 13 residues. Germline CDR1 and CDR2: SNHLY and FYNNEI. This CDR3 is CASSDGGTDTQYF. As DNA, the CDR3 is TGTGCCAGCAGTGATGGGGGCACAGATACGCAGTATTTT.

The genes are TRBV7-3 and TRBJ2-3; 7 bases agree with TRBD2. Germline-derived CDR1 and CDR2 are SGHTA and FQGTGA. The CDR3 spans 14 residues. The V gene end was trimmed by 4 bases and the J gene end by 6 bases; junction bases not matched to a gene: 7. Written as DNA, the CDR3 is TGTGCCAGCAGCTCGAGCGGGAACTTCGATACGCAGTATTTT. Translating it yields CASSSSGNFDTQYF.

V and J are TRBV5-4 and TRBJ1-1; D is undetermined. There are 16 residues in the CDR3. V shed 3 bases and J shed 1 base, with 16 bases lying between them. From germline, CDR1 is SGHNT and CDR2 YYREEE (reference sequence). CDR3 coding DNA: TGTGCCAGCAGCTCGGGAAAGAAAGTGCAGAACACTGAAGCTTTCTTT. This codes for CASSSGKKVQNTEAFF.

CDR3 in DNA: TGCAGTGCTAACCCTAGCGGGGGGGCTGACCAGCAGTACTTC. It yields the protein CSANPSGGADQQYF. This sequence joins TRBV20-1 and TRBJ2-7, with TRBD2 identical over 12 bases. The CDR3 spans 14 residues. Germline V gene sequence: CDR1 DFQATT, CDR2 SNEGSKA (reference sequence). V dropped 4 bases and J dropped 8; count of bases not matched to a gene: 9.